A single sample is the source of the 9 T cell receptor beta chains below, sequenced in a study of T cells in Graves' hyperthyroidism and ophthalmopathy. TCR beta CDR3 region amplification was performed from RNA transcripts. TCR CDR3 regions were first amplified by RT-PCR with HTBI primers. TCRdb re-derived calls from the multiplex PCR reads in MiXCR, one entry per CDR3 protein. Found here are about 380,000 distinct CDR3 sequences, 13% of them singletons; the top ten hold roughly 20%. The sequenced sample consisted of blood. These TCRs come from a man between 25 and 39 years old with Graves' hyperthyroidism that later progressed to Graves' ophthalmopathy.

This clonotype appeared a few times. The rearrangement links TRBV6-2 or TRBV6-3 to TRBJ2-2; no clear D gene. The germline V gene encodes CDR1 MNHEY and CDR2 SVGEGT. This CDR3 has 14 residues. V lost 2 bases and J 0 bases, leaving 4 bases between the germline ends. The CDR3 sequence is CASSYRANTGELFF. The CDR3 DNA reads TGTGCCAGCAGTTACAGGGCGAACACCGGGGAGCTGTTTTTT.

This clonotype was counted between two and nine times. The junction and the germline gene differ at one end; a read error may be behind it. The genes are TRBV12-5 and TRBJ1-5; 10 nucleotides agree with TRBD1. CDR1 LGHNT and CDR2 FRNRAP come from the germline V gene. The CDR3 contains 15 residues. CDR3: CASGSPDRGNRPQHF. The CDR3 DNA follows: TGTGCTAGTGGTTCCCCGGACAGGGGGAATCGGCCCCAGCATTTT.

This clonotype was counted a few times. The chain joins TRBV4-1 to TRBJ2-2; TRBD1 might be the D (6 bases). Trimming left V 6 bases short and J 0 bases short, with 17 bases between. This CDR3 contains 17 residues. Germline CDR1 reads MGHRA; CDR2 reads YSYEKL. The CDR3 DNA reads as TGCGCCAGCAGGCACCGGGACACGAACACGAACACCGGGGAGCTGTTTTTT. This translates into CASRHRDTNTNTGELFF.

The sample holds many counts of this clonotype. This may be a read error, as it is one base from a much larger clone. This chain uses TRBV7-9 with TRBJ1-1; 8 bases agree with TRBD1. Germline V gives CDR1 SEHNR, CDR2 FQNEAQ (reference sequence). With V trimmed by 5 bases and J by 1 base, 6 bases remained unmatched. The CDR3 consists of 15 residues. CDR3 protein: CASSTPGGANTEAFF. DNA for the CDR3: TGTGCCAGCAGCACCCCAGGGGGCGCGAACACTGAAGCTTTCTTT.

This clonotype was detected a few times. V gene TRBV20-1 combines with J gene TRBJ2-5, with TRBD2 identical over 7 bases. Germline CDR1 reads DFQATT; CDR2 reads SNEGSKA (reference sequence). This CDR3 comprises 14 residues. V lost 6 bases to trimming and J lost 2 bases; unmatched junction nucleotides: 9. The CDR3 bases are TGCAGTGCCACAACCGGGACTATTCAAGAGACCCAGTACTTC. It is translated as CSATTGTIQETQYF.

This clonotype was counted at least ten times. The CDR3: CASSVELGDEQYF. CDR3 sequence (DNA): TGTGCCAGCAGCGTAGAACTGGGGGACGAGCAGTACTTC. The chain uses TRBV9 and TRBJ2-7; D possibly uses TRBD1 or TRBD2 (5 bases each). Germline V gene sequence: CDR1 SGDLS, CDR2 YYNGEE. The CDR3 runs 13 residues. Trimming stripped 0 bases from V and 5 bases from J, with 9 bases between.

This clonotype turned up a few times. A much larger clone lies a single base off, so this may be a read error. The chain recombines TRBV24-1 with TRBJ1-1; the D gene is possibly TRBD1 (6 bases). V shed 4 bases and J shed 3 bases, with 8 bases lying between them. This CDR3 has 13 residues. From germline, CDR1 is KGHDR and CDR2 SFDVKD. The CDR3 sequence: CATSEGADTEAFF. The CDR3 DNA reads TGTGCCACCAGTGAGGGGGCGGACACTGAAGCTTTCTTT.

There are many counts of this clonotype. The chain combines TRBV3-1 with TRBJ2-3, with D hard to call. This CDR3 is 16 amino acids long. V was pared by 0 bases and J by 0 bases, with 10 bases between. In germline, CDR1 is LGHDT, CDR2 YNNKEL (reference sequence). The CDR3 region is CASSQDGTPSTDTQYF. The CDR3 coding sequence is TGTGCCAGCAGCCAAGATGGAACACCTAGCACAGATACGCAGTATTTT.

The rearrangement joins TRBV11-2 to TRBJ1-4; D call uncertain. The ends were cut back, 5 bases at V and 8 bases at J, with 9 bases in the middle. The CDR3 contains 12 residues. Germline V CDR1 and CDR2: SGHAT, FQNNGV. DNA of the CDR3: TGTGCCAGCAGCCGTGATGGGGAAAAACTGTTTTTT. This sequence encodes CASSRDGEKLFF.